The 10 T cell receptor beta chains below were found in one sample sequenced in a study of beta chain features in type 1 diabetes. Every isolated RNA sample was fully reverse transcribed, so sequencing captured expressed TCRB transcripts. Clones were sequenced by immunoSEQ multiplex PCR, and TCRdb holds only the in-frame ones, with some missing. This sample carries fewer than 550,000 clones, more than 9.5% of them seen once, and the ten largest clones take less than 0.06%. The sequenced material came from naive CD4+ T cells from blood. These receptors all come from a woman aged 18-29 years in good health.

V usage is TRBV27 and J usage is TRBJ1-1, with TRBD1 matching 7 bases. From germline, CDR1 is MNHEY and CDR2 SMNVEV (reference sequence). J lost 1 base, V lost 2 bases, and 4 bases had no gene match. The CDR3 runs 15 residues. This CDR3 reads CASSLNRGQNTEAFF. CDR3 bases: TGTGCCAGCAGTTTAAACAGGGGCCAGAACACTGAAGCTTTCTTT.

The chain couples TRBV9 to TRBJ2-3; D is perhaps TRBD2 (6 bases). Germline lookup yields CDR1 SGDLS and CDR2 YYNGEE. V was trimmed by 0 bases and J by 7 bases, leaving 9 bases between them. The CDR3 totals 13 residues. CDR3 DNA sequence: TGTGCCAGCAGCGTAGGGGACTTTTATACGCAGTATTTT. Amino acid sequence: CASSVGDFYTQYF. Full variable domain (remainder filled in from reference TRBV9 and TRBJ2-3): DSGVTQTPKHLITATGQRVTLRCSPRSGDLSVYWYQQSLDQGLQFLIQYYNGEERAKGNILERFSAQQFPDLHSELNLSSLELGDSALYFCASSVGDFYTQYFGPGTRLTVL.

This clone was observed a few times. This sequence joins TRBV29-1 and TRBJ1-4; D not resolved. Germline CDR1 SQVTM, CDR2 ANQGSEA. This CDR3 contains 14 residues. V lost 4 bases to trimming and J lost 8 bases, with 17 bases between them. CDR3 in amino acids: CSVVVGHQPEKLFF. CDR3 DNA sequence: TGCAGCGTTGTGGTTGGGCATCAACCGGAAAAACTGTTTTTT.

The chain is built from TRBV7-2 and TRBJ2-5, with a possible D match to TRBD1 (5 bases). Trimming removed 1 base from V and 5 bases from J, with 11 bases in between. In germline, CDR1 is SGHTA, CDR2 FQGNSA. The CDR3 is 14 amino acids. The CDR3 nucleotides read TGTGCCAGCAGCTTAGTCAGGGAATGGGAGACCCAGTACTTC. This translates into CASSLVREWETQYF.

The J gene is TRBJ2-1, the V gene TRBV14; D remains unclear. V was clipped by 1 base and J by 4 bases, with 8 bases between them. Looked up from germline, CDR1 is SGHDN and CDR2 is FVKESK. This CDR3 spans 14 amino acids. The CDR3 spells CASSQVLGYNEQFF. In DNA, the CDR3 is TGTGCCAGCAGCCAAGTCCTGGGGTACAATGAGCAGTTCTTC.

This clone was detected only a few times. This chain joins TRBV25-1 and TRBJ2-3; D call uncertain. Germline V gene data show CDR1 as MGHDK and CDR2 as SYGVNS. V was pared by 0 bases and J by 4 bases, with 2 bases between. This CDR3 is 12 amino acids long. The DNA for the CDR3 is TGTGCCAGCAGTGAATATCCAGATACGCAGTATTTT. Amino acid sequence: CASSEYPDTQYF.

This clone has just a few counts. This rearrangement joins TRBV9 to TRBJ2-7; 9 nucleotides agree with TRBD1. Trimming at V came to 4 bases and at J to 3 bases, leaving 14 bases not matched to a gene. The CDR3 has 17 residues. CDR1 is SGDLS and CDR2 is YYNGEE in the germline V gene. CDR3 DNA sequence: TGTGCCAGCAGCTCACCGCGGACAGGGGCTGTTCTCTACGAGCAGTACTTC. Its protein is CASSSPRTGAVLYEQYF.

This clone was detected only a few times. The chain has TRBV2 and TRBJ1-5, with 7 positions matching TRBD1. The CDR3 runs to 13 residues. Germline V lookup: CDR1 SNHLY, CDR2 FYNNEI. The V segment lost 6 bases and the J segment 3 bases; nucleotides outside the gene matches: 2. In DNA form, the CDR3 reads TGTGCCAGCAGGACAGGGTCCAATCAGCCCCAGCATTTT. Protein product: CASRTGSNQPQHF.

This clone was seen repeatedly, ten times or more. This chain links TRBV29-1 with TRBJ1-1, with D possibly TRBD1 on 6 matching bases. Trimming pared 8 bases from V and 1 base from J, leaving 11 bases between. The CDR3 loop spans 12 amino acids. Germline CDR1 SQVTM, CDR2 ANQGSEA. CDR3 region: CSSGQSNTEAFF. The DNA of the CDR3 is TGCAGCTCCGGACAGTCGAACACTGAAGCTTTCTTT.

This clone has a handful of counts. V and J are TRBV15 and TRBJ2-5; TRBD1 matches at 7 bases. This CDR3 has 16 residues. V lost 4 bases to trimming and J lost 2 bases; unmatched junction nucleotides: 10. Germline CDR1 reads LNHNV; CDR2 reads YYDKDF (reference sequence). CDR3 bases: TGTGCCACCAGCAAGATTATCGGCAGGGGGCAAGAGACCCAGTACTTC. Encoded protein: CATSKIIGRGQETQYF.